The next 5 T cell receptor delta chains were all read from a single sample in a study of gamma-delta chains in newborns, infants, children. TCRdb reanalyzed the reads using CATT. Of roughly 5,000 delta-chain clones listed, more than 12% are singletons. The starting material was blood, obtained at baseline. Receptor source: a child who was a newborn, infant or young child, either healthy, febrile or measles-vaccinated (not recorded which).

This clone appeared a few times. V usage is TRDV2 and J usage is TRDJ1; 11 positions agree with TRDD3. Germline V CDR1 and CDR2: GEAIGNYY, EKD. Trimming cost V 1 base and J 0 bases; bases outside gene matches: 12. The CDR3 runs to 19 residues. The CDR3 nucleotides are TGTGCCTGTGACACTCTTCAACTGGGGGATAAGGGGTACACCGATAAACTCATCTTT. Protein product: CACDTLQLGDKGYTDKLIF.

This clone is labeled medium-sized. This chain connects TRDV1 to TRDJ1, with 11 bases that match TRDD3. Germline V lookup: CDR1 TSWWSYY, CDR2 QGS. Trimming took 2 bases from V and 0 from J; bases not matched to a gene: 26. The CDR3 consists of 24 residues. The DNA of the CDR3 is TGTGCTCTTGGGGAATTGGTGTGGTCTACGTCGCGTTACTGGGGGATAAGCCACACCGATAAACTCATCTTT. Its protein product is CALGELVWSTSRYWGISHTDKLIF.

The sample holds a few counts of this clone. This DNA's translation and the protein TCRdb lists, from a much larger clone, do not match at residue 14, likely due to a read error; the protein shown is translated from the DNA. The chain carries TRDV1 and TRDJ2; 9 positions match TRDD2. The CDR3 covers 26 residues. Germline V gene lookup returns CDR1 TSWWSYY and CDR2 QGS. Germline trimming cut 0 bases from V and 0 bases from J; bases unmatched to any gene: 29. The CDR3 loop is CALGELSPSFLRGMGDRYALTAQLFF. As DNA, the CDR3 is TGTGCTCTTGGGGAACTTTCCCCGTCCTTCCTACGTGGTATGGGGGACCGATACGCTTTGACAGCACAACTCTTCTTT.

This clone is categorized as large. The identical CDR3 is also encoded by other nucleotide sequences in the sample. V and J are TRDV3 and TRDJ1, with 13 positions matching TRDD3. The CDR3 is made up of 14 amino acids. J gave up 3 bases and V 4 bases, and 5 bases lay outside the gene matches. Germline-derived CDR1 and CDR2 are TVYSNPD and GDNSRS (reference sequence). The CDR3 nucleotides are TGTGCCTCAACTGGGGGATACGACCCCGATAAACTCATCTTT. The encoded protein is CASTGGYDPDKLIF.

This clone showed up just a few times. The CDR3 coding sequence is TGTGCTCTTGGGGAAGACCCCCCTCCCTACTGGGGTGTCACAGCACAACTCTTCTTT. It codes for CALGEDPPPYWGVTAQLFF. J is TRDJ2 and V is TRDV1; 7 bases line up with TRDD3. V lost 2 bases and J lost 5; bases outside the gene matches: 17. This CDR3 has 19 residues. The germline CDR1 and CDR2 sequences are TSWWSYY and QGS.